This TCR beta chain was recorded in a study of CD8+ T cells in alopecia areata. On the study more broadly: Treated patients took oral tofacitinib at 5 to 10 mg twice daily.

Looked up from germline, CDR1 is SGDLS and CDR2 is YYNGEE. V gave up 4 bases and J gave up 1 base, with 14 bases separating them. The CDR3 sequence is 15 residues long. The sample holds a few counts of this clone. Its antigen is not identified. Sequencing templates came from extracted RNA that was reverse transcribed into cDNA. Profiled with immunoSEQ multiplex PCR; TCRdb holds only in-frame clones, not every one. The sample lists approximately 200,000 clones, 43% seen once, with 2% to 3% in the top ten. Regarding treatment: oral pan-JAK inhibitor, 5-10 mg twice daily. Study observations and caveats: Mice showed clearer TCR sharing than patients did, a gap that was possibly HLA-related.

The sequenced sample was CD4+ T cells sorted from blood, obtained at approximately week 36, from a patient treated with tofacitinib. The V and J genes are TRBV9 and TRBJ1-2; tentatively, D is TRBD1 (5 bases). This TCR came from a human donor with alopecia areata. CDR3 residues: CASSSGRRLNYGYTF. For the CDR3, the DNA is TGTGCCAGCAGCTCGGGACGGAGACTTAACTATGGCTACACCTTC.